One sample yielded the 16 T cell receptor beta chains listed below, sequenced in a study of response to subunit inactivated influenza vaccine. Each CDR3 protein is one row after TCRdb ran MiXCR on the RT-PCR reads. The sample lists more than 500,000 distinct CDR3 sequences, roughly 10% occurring once. These data also featured in a second study, about T cells expressing NK-cell markers. That paper states: Production of TCR beta cDNA relied on 5'RACE template switching with UMIs.

Material: PBMCs from blood, obtained on the day of vaccination. Receptors were obtained from a man between 50 and 59 years old who received an inactivated influenza vaccine.

Written as DNA, the CDR3 is TGCGCCAGCAGCCTTCCGAGCGGGGGGAACACAGATACGCAGTATTTT. The encoded protein is CASSLPSGGNTDTQYF. V usage is TRBV4-1 and J usage is TRBJ2-3; 9 nucleotides align to TRBD2. CDR1 MGHRA and CDR2 YSYEKL come from the germline V gene. The CDR3 totals 16 residues. J was trimmed by 2 bases and V by 4 bases; bases with no gene match: 7.

In DNA, the CDR3 is TGCGCCAGCAGCTATGGACATTCTCTAGAAGGCTACACCTTC. It is translated as CASSYGHSLEGYTF. The chain carries TRBV5-1 and TRBJ1-2; D perhaps matches TRBD1 (5 bases). The germline CDR1 and CDR2 sequences are SGHRS and YFSETQ. V was shortened by 3 bases and J by 8 bases, with 17 bases between the two germline ends. CDR3 length equals 14 residues.

The chain joins TRBV18 to TRBJ2-7; D remains unclear. This CDR3 has 14 residues. Per the germline V gene, CDR1 is KGHSH and CDR2 is LQKENI. Trimming took off 4 bases at V and 6 bases at J, with 16 bases between the two ends. In DNA, the CDR3 is TGTGCCAGCTCACTGGGGTCGGCTCGCGGCGAGCAGTACTTC. Translation: CASSLGSARGEQYF.

The chain carries TRBV6-2 or TRBV6-3 and TRBJ2-5; 12 bases are a match to TRBD2. The CDR3 has 15 amino acids. With 5 bases clipped from V and 5 bases from J, the junction kept 6 bases outside the gene matches. CDR1 and CDR2 (germline): MNHEY, SVGEGT. CDR3 bases: TGTGCCAGCAGTCGGACTAGCGGGGCTGTGGAGACCCAGTACTTC. It specifies CASSRTSGAVETQYF.

This clonotype was observed a few times. This chain uses TRBV6-1 with TRBJ2-7; no clear D gene. V was cut by 6 bases and J by 5 bases, with 14 bases left in between. Germline V lookup: CDR1 MNHNS, CDR2 SASEGT. The CDR3 runs 13 residues. CDR3 amino acids: CASSLSLAHEQYF. The CDR3 DNA is TGTGCCAGCAGCCTCTCTCTTGCCCACGAGCAGTACTTC.

This clonotype was recorded a few times. This sequence joins TRBV29-1 and TRBJ2-1; 7 bases are a match to TRBD1. This CDR3 has 13 amino acids. Trimming took 5 bases from V and 5 from J; bases not matched to a gene: 6. CDR1 and CDR2 from the germline V gene are SQVTM and ANQGSEA. Here the CDR3 reads CSVLGDRDNEQFF. The CDR3 region has the DNA TGCAGCGTTTTGGGCGACAGGGACAATGAGCAGTTCTTC.

A note on this clonotype: The conserved phenylalanine or tryptophan normally closing the CDR3 is absent here, so this likely arose from a read error. V gene TRBV27 combines with J gene TRBJ2-7; tentatively, D is TRBD1 (6 bases). Germline lookup yields CDR1 MNHEY and CDR2 SMNVEV (reference sequence). Trimming pared 2 bases from V and 2 bases from J, leaving 10 bases between. The CDR3 loop spans 14 amino acids. The CDR3 here is CASSLDQGTYEQYL. Here the CDR3 DNA reads TGTGCCAGCAGTTTAGATCAGGGGACCTACGAGCAGTACTTA.

This clonotype was seen more than once but under ten times. The gene calls are TRBV7-9 and TRBJ2-5, with 7 positions matching TRBD1. The CDR3 extends over 15 amino acids. J gave up 1 base and V 0 bases, and 2 bases lay outside the gene matches. Germline V gene data show CDR1 as SEHNR and CDR2 as FQNEAQ (reference sequence). CDR3 in DNA: TGTGCCAGCAGCTTAGCTTACAGGGGCCAAGAGACCCAGTACTTC. Protein sequence: CASSLAYRGQETQYF.

This chain links TRBV6-1 with TRBJ1-1; 9 nucleotides align to TRBD1. Germline CDR1 and CDR2: MNHNS and SASEGT. CDR3 length: 15 amino acids. With V trimmed by 6 bases and J by 5 bases, 10 bases remained unmatched. The CDR3 loop reads CASSITGGETTEAFF. The CDR3 DNA reads TGTGCCAGCAGCATCACAGGGGGCGAAACGACTGAAGCTTTCTTT.

This clonotype was counted at least ten times. The CDR3 loop reads CASSLSGDRVPYNEQFF. CDR3 coding DNA: TGTGCCAGCAGCTTATCAGGGGACAGGGTTCCCTACAATGAGCAGTTCTTC. V gene TRBV7-6 combines with J gene TRBJ2-1; 9 bases are a match to TRBD1. The CDR3 has 17 residues. CDR1 and CDR2 from the germline V gene are SGHVS and FNYEAQ. The junction had 7 bases not matched to a gene; V was cut back by 2 bases and J by 2 bases.

The rearrangement joins TRBV10-3 to TRBJ1-6; possibly TRBD1 for D (6 bases). Germline V gene sequence: CDR1 ENHRY, CDR2 SYGVKD. The germline V and J ends were trimmed by 4 bases and 10 bases, with 14 bases remaining between them. CDR3 length equals 14 residues. CDR3 residues: CAISVGTTRSPLHF. The CDR3 DNA reads as TGTGCCATCAGTGTAGGGACAACCAGATCACCCCTCCACTTT.

In this sample, this clonotype turned up many times. The CDR3 nucleotides are TGTGCCAGCAGTGATGGGACAGTAAGAGAGCAGTACTTC. It yields the protein CASSDGTVREQYF. The chain couples TRBV2 to TRBJ2-7, with TRBD1 matching over 7 bases. Germline CDR1 and CDR2: SNHLY and FYNNEI. The CDR3 runs to 13 residues. The V gene end was trimmed by 3 bases and the J gene end by 7 bases; junction bases not matched to a gene: 6.

A few counts support this clonotype. V gene TRBV4-1 combines with J gene TRBJ2-3, with 7 bases fitting TRBD1. V lost 0 bases and J lost 6; bases outside the gene matches: 3. From germline, CDR1 is MGHRA and CDR2 YSYEKL. CDR3 length: 14 amino acids. CDR3 sequence reads: CASSQEQGSDTQYF. The CDR3 DNA reads TGCGCCAGCAGCCAAGAACAGGGGTCGGATACGCAGTATTTT.

Concerning this clonotype itself: One junction end disagrees with the germline gene, perhaps due to a read error. This rearrangement joins TRBV7-2 to TRBJ2-1; a possible D gene is TRBD2 (5 bases). The CDR3 has 15 amino acids. The germline V gene has CDR1 SGHTA and CDR2 FQGNSA. In nucleotides, the CDR3 is TGTGCCAACAGCACGGACTGGAGCTCCTACAATGAGCAGTTCTTC. Protein sequence: CANSTDWSSYNEQFF.

This clonotype was detected a few times. V and J are TRBV6-6 and TRBJ1-1; perhaps TRBD1 as D (5 bases). V lost 6 bases and J lost 4, with 12 bases in between. This CDR3 region has 13 residues. The germline CDR1 and CDR2 sequences are MNHNY and SVGAGI (reference sequence). The CDR3 here is CASSDPGFTEAFF. The CDR3 region has the DNA TGTGCCAGCAGCGACCCAGGGTTCACTGAAGCTTTCTTT.

Ten or more counts support this clonotype. The chain is built from TRBV6-2 or TRBV6-3 and TRBJ1-1; tentatively, D is TRBD1 (6 bases). CDR3 size: 15 residues. Germline CDR1 and CDR2: MNHEY and SVGEGT. Trimming took off 2 bases at V and 2 bases at J, with 12 bases between the two ends. The CDR3 DNA reads as TGTGCCAGCAGTTACACGGCAGGGGCCAACACTGAAGCTTTCTTT. Its translation is CASSYTAGANTEAFF.